This T cell receptor (beta chain) was recovered during a study of cytomegalovirus exposure and HLA in healthy donors listed by TCRdb under 2017. The study in broad terms: According to an earlier analysis of 587 of the donors, some 170 million T cells yielded approximately 120 million unique TCR beta sequences and approximately 300 Gb of sequence data. Donor age, sex, ethnicity and CMV serostatus were compiled together with the repertoire data. Typing coverage varied by locus: about 629-630 donors for A, B, C, DRB1 and DQB1; roughly 510 for DQA1; 600 to 610 for DPA1; fewer than 480 for DPB1. The later analysis used no new phenotypic data to find candidate immune exposures, relying instead on TCR beta sequences and their occurrence across donors. Several DR-DQ haplotypes were handled as single units for association and clustering because linkage in the cohort was strong. In a later genetic analysis, genome-wide SNP genotypes for about three fifths of the roughly 670 donors were used, and that subset was treated as a discovery cohort. A separate validation cohort of roughly 110 different subjects was used in addition to the roughly 670-subject first cohort. Around 300 gigabases of sequencing data and approximately 84 million unique TCR sequences were included in an early release covering about 620 HLA-typed donors. Among roughly 370 genotyped donors of the cohort, an average of roughly 240,000 unique TCR beta nucleotide sequences were sequenced per donor, roughly 20% of them non-productive. The study combined high-throughput TCR immunosequencing, statistical association of individual TCRs with disease status, and machine learning to predict cytomegalovirus infection status. Every repertoire in the discovery cohort had been generated on one and the same sequencing platform. The study was designed to test whether signatures of past pathogen exposure could be identified by cataloging public T cell receptors. Both class I and class II loci were covered by HLA typing, at four-digit resolution. An earlier analysis of about 620 of the donors applied high-throughput TCR beta sequencing to assess whether each TCR beta V gene segment acted as functional or pseudogenic. Among the approximately 400 genotyped donors, 81% belonged to the genetic ancestry cluster associated with self-reported Caucasian donors. The T cell repertoires of roughly 660 subjects were profiled by immunosequencing and related to cytomegalovirus serostatus. A later analysis re-examined previously published TCR beta repertoires from around 670 donors and added high-resolution HLA genotyping to investigate patterns of TCR occurrence. Broader findings and caveats from the paper: The classifier was reported to diagnose cytomegalovirus status with high specificity and sensitivity in both the original and validation cohorts. Presence/absence analyses assumed roughly uniform sequencing depth across donors, an assumption that may not hold. According to a later analysis, TCR association rates differed among HLA loci, with DRB1 alleles showing the most associated TCRs and HLA-C alleles showing the fewest. Some IMGT-functional V segments, including TRBV6-2 and TRBV6-3, could not be told apart with the 87-base-pair reads, so those segments were excluded. A further reported finding was that TCR beta sequences accurately predicted the HLA-A and HLA-B alleles for most subjects in the first cohort. When HLA alleles, especially DR and DQ, strongly co-occurred, TCR associations were difficult to assign to individual alleles. It was suggested by the authors that the approach could potentially be generalized to other disease states and immunological phenotypes. In a later analysis, HLA-associated TCR beta chains were found to be more clonally expanded and to have lower generation probabilities than equally common non-associated chains. Compared with the approximately 600-donor mean, donors in an Asian-associated ancestry cluster had fewer N-insertions in productive TCRs, according to a later genetic analysis. V-gene and J-gene trimming of TCR beta chains was associated with a missense DCLRE1C variant in a later genetic analysis, and the association was replicated in an independent cohort. Because counts were too low, approximately 18 rarely observed V segments, including chromosome 9 orphons, were excluded from the earlier analysis of 587 of the donors. A cluster of highly shared sequence variants was judged likely to be a technical artifact of the sequencing pipeline. Immune exposure information for the cohort was limited to CMV serostatus. A total of roughly 160 TCR beta chains were listed by the study as associated with cytomegalovirus. While some public TCRs were present in many individuals, most TCR sequences turned up only very rarely across donors. In this cohort, only TCR beta chains were sequenced, and detectable features were limited by the absence of alpha or paired-chain data. Most CMV-associated TCR beta chains appeared to be HLA-restricted in a later analysis, and the HLA associations seemed to be driven largely by CMV exposure. HLA typing was unavailable for some donors at each locus, so association tests used only the typed subset. Linkage disequilibrium might explain the correlated functional status among segregating V segments, but an unknown experimental factor could not be excluded. In a later analysis, several top co-occurrence clusters were reported to appear linked to parvovirus B19, influenza, CMV and Epstein-Barr virus. In an earlier analysis of more than 500 of the donors, most TCR beta V segments appeared in productive rearrangements about 87% or about 30% of the time, broadly matching IMGT annotations. In vitro tests confirmed that a few of the cytomegalovirus-associated TCR beta chains recognize cytomegalovirus antigens. In a later analysis, some 17,000 TCR beta sequences were associated with specific HLA alleles at a false discovery rate of 0.05.

The germline V gene gives CDR1 as ENHRY and CDR2 as SYGVKD. From V the trimming removes 4 bases and from J it removes 5 bases, while the gene matches leave 6 bases of the junction unaccounted for. From its cysteine to its phenylalanine, the CDR3 spans 14 amino acids. The DNA shown is the 42-base CDR3, in frame from base 1. Comments on this clone: Its antigen remains unidentified. The record has no base qualities; no much larger clone is one base away.

The cohort comprised 710 or so healthy bone marrow donors. At the time of sampling, every cohort member was nominally healthy, though immune exposures that went unrecorded were likely present. The donor tested CMV seropositive and was one of the 289 seropositive cohort members. Every donor gave a peripheral blood sample, and the peripheral blood mononuclear cells from that sample were used for TCR beta sequencing. The Qiagen DNeasy Blood Extraction Kit was used to extract genomic DNA from the blood cell samples. The library was obtained by the immunoSEQ multiplex PCR assay. For the multiplex PCR, a mixture combining 60 forward primers for TCR Vbeta segments and 13 reverse primers for TCR Jbeta segments was used. The CDR3 region of rearranged TCR beta genes was amplified from genomic DNA by a multiplex PCR assay. On the Illumina HiSeq System, the amplified TCR beta libraries were sequenced as 87-base-pair reads. Processing in the source paper ran as follows. In a later analysis, about 80 million unique TCR beta chains were counted across the 500 to 850 repertoires, and around 10 million of these chains were shared by at least two donors. Raw reads were error-corrected and collapsed into unique sequences by a nearest-neighbor algorithm in which closely related sequences were merged to remove PCR and sequencing errors. CDR3 sequences were aligned to IMGT reference sequences to assign V, D and J gene segments. Each retained sequence needed at least a six-nucleotide match to both a V gene segment and a J gene segment. Rearrangements were classified as productive when the CDR3 lacked stop codons and remained in frame with V and J, and all other rearrangements were classified as non-productive. CDR3 was defined by IMGT convention, running from the second conserved V-encoded cysteine to the conserved J-encoded phenylalanine. The earlier analysis of 550 to 650 of the donors excluded any sequence lacking an unambiguous match to a single V gene segment. An earlier analysis of several hundred of the donors called V segments functional above 56.7% productive rearrangements and segregating when the between-donor standard deviation exceeded 5%. To diagnose cytomegalovirus status from the catalog of TCR beta chain sequences, a statistical classification framework was built. A later analysis assigned V and J genes by comparing TCR nucleotide sequences with IMGT/GENE-DB human TR gene sequences. In a later analysis, CDR3 sequences and most-parsimonious VDJ recombination scenarios were assigned using the TCRdist pipeline. In a later analysis, every TCR beta chain was defined by the combination of its CDR3 amino acid sequence and its V-gene family, and reads without a unique V-gene family were dropped. A later analysis removed nearly 600 highly shared, low-generation-probability nucleotide sequences to deal with suspected cross-contamination and a sequencing artifact. In a later analysis, a clonal expansion index was calculated for each public chain from normalized within-repertoire ranks of inferred template counts. In a later analysis, generation probabilities were computed using a VDJ recombination model fitted to out-of-frame rearrangements, and the results were checked against IGoR. A later analysis scored TCR-TCR, TCR-HLA and TCR-CMV co-occurrence with hypergeometric tests, applying a repertoire-size bias correction to TCR pairs. False discovery rates were estimated in a later analysis by permuting HLA or CMV assignments 20 times. In a later analysis, co-occurring TCRs were grouped using DBSCAN, and TCRdist sequence similarity was added for clustering within HLA-allele-positive subsets. Co-occurrence clustering excluded repertoires with fewer than 30,000 or more than 120,000 public chains, plus five with anomalous nucleotide sharing. Entries here come from immuneACCESS through TCRdb and include only in-frame sequences with V and J called. Some clones fail to appear in such tables; in the studies checked, an unresolved V gene covers under half of the shortfall, and the cause of the remainder is unknown. Clone size and the V and J calls come from that table; the DNA yielded D and trimming. The sample data list more than 85,000 clones, and approximately 82% of these were observed just once. Of the sample, more than 6.5% falls within the top ten clones.

This TCR was sampled from a man aged 35 to 55 in good health and CMV-seropositive. The chain employs TRBV10-3 and TRBJ1-2, and TRBD1 aligns with 8 junction nucleotides. Sequencing was carried out using PBMCs. Read as DNA, the sequence is TGTGCCATCAGTGTGGACAGGGCCGCTTATGGCTACACCTTC. It translates to CAISVDRAAYGYTF.